Following are 6 T cell receptor beta chains from one sample sequenced in a study of T cells after yellow fever vaccination. Via MiXCR, TCRdb re-called the 5' RACE reads, giving one row per CDR3 protein. The data contain 250,000 or so distinct CDR3 sequences, approximately 6.7% of them singletons. The sample was CD4+ T cells sorted from PBMCs, taken on the day of the yellow fever booster vaccination. The receptors stem from a man aged 25 to 40 who received the YFV17D yellow fever vaccine.

In its sample, this clonotype was seen a few times. The gene calls are TRBV7-2 and TRBJ2-7; the D gene is possibly TRBD1 (5 bases). Per the germline V gene, CDR1 is SGHTA and CDR2 is FQGNSA. This CDR3 is built from 16 residues. The V end lost 5 bases, the J end lost 0 bases, and 17 bases lay between the germline ends. The CDR3 spells CASSPRVWANSYEQYF. CDR3 nucleotides: TGTGCCAGCAGCCCCAGGGTCTGGGCGAACTCCTACGAGCAGTACTTC.

The chain has TRBV10-3 and TRBJ2-4; D possibly corresponds to TRBD2 (5 bases). The V end lost 3 bases, the J end lost 11 bases, and 8 bases lay between the germline ends. Germline V gene data show CDR1 as ENHRY and CDR2 as SYGVKD. CDR3 size: 11 residues. The CDR3 region is CAISDMGVQYF. The CDR3 region has the DNA TGTGCCATCAGTGACATGGGAGTTCAGTACTTC.

This clonotype showed up many times. The rearrangement links TRBV15 to TRBJ2-5; no reliable D call. CDR1 LNHNV and CDR2 YYDKDF come from the germline V gene (reference sequence). This CDR3 contains 14 residues. The V end lost 5 bases, the J end lost 5 bases, and 15 bases lay between the germline ends. Here the CDR3 reads CATSPQMLKETQYF. Here the CDR3 DNA reads TGTGCCACCAGCCCACAGATGCTTAAGGAGACCCAGTACTTC.

J is TRBJ2-1 and V is TRBV6-1, with 11 bases identical to TRBD2. CDR1 and CDR2 (germline): MNHNS, SASEGT. The CDR3 runs to 15 residues. J lost 4 bases, V lost 6 bases, and 5 bases had no gene match. Written as DNA, the CDR3 is TGTGCCAGCAGAACACCTAGCGGGAGGTACAATGAGCAGTTCTTC. Protein product: CASRTPSGRYNEQFF.

This clonotype was counted at least ten times. The chain has TRBV20-1 and TRBJ2-7; the match to TRBD2 covers 8 bases. V shed 2 bases, J shed 3 bases, and the junction held 9 bases outside the gene matches. The CDR3 extends over 15 amino acids. CDR1 is DFQATT and CDR2 is SNEGSKA in the germline V gene (reference sequence). CDR3 nucleotides: TGCAGTGCTAGACCCGGGACTAGTTATTTCTACGAGCAGTACTTC. Protein product: CSARPGTSYFYEQYF.

The chain is built from TRBV23-1 and TRBJ2-3; D is undetermined. TRBV23-1 falls under the ORF class, with uncertain function. There are 13 residues in the CDR3. V lost 6 bases and J lost 4, with 11 bases in between. The CDR3 bases are TGCGCCAGCAGCCCACCAGGCGCAGATACGCAGTATTTT. Translated, it gives CASSPPGADTQYF.